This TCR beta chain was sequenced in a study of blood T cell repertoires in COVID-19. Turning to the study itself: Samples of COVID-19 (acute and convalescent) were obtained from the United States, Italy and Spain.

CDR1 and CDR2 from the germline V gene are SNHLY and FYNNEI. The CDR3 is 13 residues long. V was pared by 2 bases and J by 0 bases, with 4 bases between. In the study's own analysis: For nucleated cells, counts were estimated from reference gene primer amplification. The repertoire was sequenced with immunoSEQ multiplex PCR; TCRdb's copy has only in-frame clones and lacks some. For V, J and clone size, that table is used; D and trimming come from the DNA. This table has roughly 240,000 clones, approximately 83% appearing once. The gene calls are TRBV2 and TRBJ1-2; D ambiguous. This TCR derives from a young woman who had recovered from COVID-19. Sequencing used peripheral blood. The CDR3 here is CASSEPSNYGYTF. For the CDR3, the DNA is TGTGCCAGCAGTGAACCGTCTAACTATGGCTACACCTTC.